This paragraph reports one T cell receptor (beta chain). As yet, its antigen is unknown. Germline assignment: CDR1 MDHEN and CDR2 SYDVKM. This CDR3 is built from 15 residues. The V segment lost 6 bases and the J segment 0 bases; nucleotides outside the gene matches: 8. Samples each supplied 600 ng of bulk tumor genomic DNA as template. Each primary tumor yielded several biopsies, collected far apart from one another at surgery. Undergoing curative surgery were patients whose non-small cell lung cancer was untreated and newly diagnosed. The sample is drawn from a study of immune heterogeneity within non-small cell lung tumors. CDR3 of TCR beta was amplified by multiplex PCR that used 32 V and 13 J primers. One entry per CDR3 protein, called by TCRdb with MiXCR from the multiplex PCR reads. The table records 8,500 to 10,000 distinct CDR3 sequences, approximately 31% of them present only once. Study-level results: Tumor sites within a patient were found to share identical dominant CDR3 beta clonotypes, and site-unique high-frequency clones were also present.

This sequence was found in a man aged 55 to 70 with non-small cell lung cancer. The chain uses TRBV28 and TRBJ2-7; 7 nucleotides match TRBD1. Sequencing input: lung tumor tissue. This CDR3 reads CASRPGQFDSYEQYF. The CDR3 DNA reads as TGTGCCAGCAGACCGGGACAGTTTGACTCCTACGAGCAGTACTTC.